The 18 T cell receptor beta chains in this list originate from one sample, sequenced in a study of T cells in localized non-small cell lung cancer (TCRdb year 2020). The method behind the library was the immunoSEQ multiplex PCR assay. The table was pulled from immuneACCESS by TCRdb, which kept in-frame rearrangements only. Such tables lose some clones; where checked, under half of the loss comes from unresolved V genes, and the rest has no known cause. The sample table holds over 40,000 clones, of which 86% were seen once. The ten largest clones capture roughly 7.7% of the sample. The specimen comprised peripheral blood, sampled before any cancer treatment. Every receptor here comes from a woman aged 18 to 50 with stage III lung adenocarcinoma.

This rearrangement joins TRBV19 to TRBJ2-7; D might be TRBD1 (6 bases). There are 15 residues in the CDR3. Per the germline V gene, CDR1 is LNHDA and CDR2 is SQIVND (reference sequence). Trimming pared 1 base from V and 0 bases from J, leaving 10 bases between. The CDR3 sequence is CASSIGRGSSYEQYF. The CDR3 DNA sequence: TGTGCCAGTAGTATAGGCAGGGGAAGCTCCTACGAGCAGTACTTC.

CDR3 loop: CASSLPVGRGSNYGYTF. Written as DNA, the CDR3 is TGCGCCAGCAGCTTGCCCGTTGGCAGGGGGAGTAACTATGGCTACACCTTC. This chain joins TRBV5-1 and TRBJ1-2; TRBD1 aligns across 7 bases. V lost 1 base, J lost 1 base, and 10 bases stayed unmatched. The length of the CDR3 is 17 residues. Germline-derived CDR1 and CDR2 are SGHRS and YFSETQ.

The V gene is TRBV5-4, the J gene TRBJ2-1; the match to TRBD1 covers 10 bases. Germline CDR1 is SGHNT and CDR2 is YYREEE (reference sequence). The V and J ends lost 5 bases and 5 bases, in that order; junction bases with no gene match: 13. This CDR3 is 17 amino acids long. CDR3 DNA sequence: TGTGCCAGCAGTTCCCGAAGACAGGGGGCGGTTCACAATGAGCAGTTCTTC. This translates into CASSSRRQGAVHNEQFF.

V gene TRBV30 combines with J gene TRBJ2-7, with TRBD2 as a possible D gene (5 bases). The CDR3 covers 13 residues. Germline CDR1 reads GTSNPN; CDR2 reads SVGIG (reference sequence). V was cut by 3 bases and J by 0 bases, with 9 bases left in between. CDR3 coding DNA: TGTGCCTGGAGAGCGGATAGCTCCTACGAGCAGTACTTC. It yields the protein CAWRADSSYEQYF. Full variable domain (missing parts from reference TRBV30 and TRBJ2-7): SQTIHQWPATLVQPVGSPLSLECTVEGTSNPNLYWYRQAAGRGLQLLFYSVGIGQISSEVPQNLSASRPQDRQFILSSKKLLLSDSGFYLCAWRADSSYEQYFGPGTRLTVT.

The rearrangement links TRBV7-9 to TRBJ1-6; no clear D gene. The V gene lost 5 bases and the J gene lost 6 bases, with 8 bases spanning the gap. The CDR3 runs to 13 residues. Germline V gene sequence: CDR1 SEHNR, CDR2 FQNEAQ (reference sequence). CDR3 DNA: TGTGCCAGCAGCCCACAAAGTAATTCACCCCTCCACTTT. This encodes CASSPQSNSPLHF.

This chain uses TRBV19 with TRBJ2-2; 11 positions agree with TRBD2. V lost 5 bases and J lost 5; bases outside the gene matches: 10. Germline-derived CDR1 and CDR2 are LNHDA and SQIVND (reference sequence). The CDR3 runs 17 residues. The CDR3 loop reads CASSVGTSGLWTGELFF. As DNA, the CDR3 is TGTGCCAGTAGTGTCGGGACTAGCGGCCTTTGGACCGGGGAGCTGTTTTTT.

The V call is TRBV25-1, the J call TRBJ2-5, with D perhaps matching TRBD2 (5 bases). CDR3 size: 13 residues. The germline CDR1 and CDR2 sequences are MGHDK and SYGVNS. Between the trimmed V and J ends, which lost 3 bases and 7 bases, there was a span of 12 bases. The CDR3 nucleotides read TGTGCCAGCAGTGACATACCAGAGGGGACCCAGTACTTC. This encodes CASSDIPEGTQYF.

This chain joins TRBV7-2 and TRBJ1-6; TRBD1 aligns across 11 bases. Germline lookup yields CDR1 SGHTA and CDR2 FQGNSA. The CDR3 covers 17 residues. With V trimmed by 5 bases and J by 6 bases, 9 bases remained unmatched. CDR3 bases: TGTGCCAGCAGCCAAGGACAGGGGGCTTCAAGTAATTCACCCCTCCACTTT. It translates to CASSQGQGASSNSPLHF.

The chain employs TRBV4-1 and TRBJ2-5, with D perhaps assigned TRBD1 or TRBD2 (5 bases each). This CDR3 is 15 amino acids long. The germline CDR1 and CDR2 sequences are MGHRA and YSYEKL. V was trimmed by 4 bases and J by 4 bases, leaving 16 bases between them. The CDR3 spells CASSPTGAGRETQYF. CDR3 sequence (DNA): TGCGCCAGCAGCCCCACCGGGGCAGGGCGAGAGACCCAGTACTTC.

This rearrangement joins TRBV11-2 to TRBJ2-3; 9 nucleotides align to TRBD2. CDR3 length: 16 amino acids. The germline gives CDR1 SGHAT, CDR2 FQNNGV. With V trimmed by 0 bases and J by 5 bases, 6 bases remained unmatched. The CDR3 spells CASSLEASGAGDTQYF. The CDR3 DNA follows: TGTGCCAGCAGCTTAGAGGCTAGCGGGGCGGGAGATACGCAGTATTTT. Drawing the rest from reference TRBV11-2 and TRBJ2-3, the complete variable domain is EAGVAQSPRYKIIEKRQSVAFWCNPISGHATLYWYQQILGQGPKLLIQFQNNGVVDDSQLPKDRFSAERLKGVDSTLKIQPAKLEDSAVYLCASSLEASGAGDTQYFGPGTRLTVL.

The chain uses TRBV7-9 and TRBJ2-1; 15 bases line up with TRBD2. J gave up 7 bases and V 5 bases, and 15 bases lay outside the gene matches. This CDR3 has 19 amino acids. Germline values: CDR1 SEHNR, CDR2 FQNEAQ (reference sequence). The CDR3 here is CASSPRPGTSGGLKNEQFF. The CDR3 coding sequence is TGTGCCAGCAGCCCCAGGCCCGGGACTAGCGGGGGGCTTAAAAATGAGCAGTTCTTC.

The chain is built from TRBV19 and TRBJ2-3, with a possible D match to TRBD1 (7 bases). V dropped 2 bases and J dropped 2 bases, with 14 bases sitting between them. Germline CDR1 reads LNHDA; CDR2 reads SQIVND (reference sequence). The CDR3 length is 16 residues. The chain's CDR3 is CASSIWAGTDTDTQYF. Written as DNA, the CDR3 is TGTGCCAGTAGTATATGGGCGGGGACAGACACAGATACGCAGTATTTT.

This chain connects TRBV7-6 to TRBJ2-7; D may match TRBD1 or TRBD2 (5 bases each). The germline V and J ends were trimmed by 5 bases and 5 bases, with 16 bases remaining between them. CDR1 and CDR2 (germline): SGHVS, FNYEAQ. The CDR3 loop spans 14 amino acids. The chain's CDR3 is CASSLRDARDEQYF. As DNA, the CDR3 is TGTGCCAGCAGCCTTAGGGACGCGCGCGACGAGCAGTACTTC.

The sample holds one count of this clone. V gene TRBV18 combines with J gene TRBJ2-5, with TRBD2 as a possible D gene (6 bases). V shed 3 bases and J shed 0 bases, with 8 bases lying between them. Per germline, CDR1 KGHSH and CDR2 LQKENI. This CDR3 spans 14 amino acids. The CDR3 is CASSPRGNQETQYF. CDR3 sequence (DNA): TGTGCCAGCTCACCCCGGGGGAACCAAGAGACCCAGTACTTC.

This chain connects TRBV19 to TRBJ2-7; TRBD1 might be the D (6 bases). The ends were cut back, 3 bases at V and 6 bases at J, with 15 bases in the middle. CDR3 length: 14 amino acids. The germline CDR1 and CDR2 sequences are LNHDA and SQIVND (reference sequence). In nucleotides, the CDR3 is TGTGCCAGTAGTATCACAGGGTTCAAGGGCGAGCAGTACTTC. It translates to CASSITGFKGEQYF.

The chain carries TRBV7-3 and TRBJ1-1; D perhaps matches TRBD1 (5 bases). Trimming took off 5 bases at V and 4 bases at J, with 11 bases between the two ends. The CDR3 length is 13 residues. CDR1 is SGHTA and CDR2 is FQGTGA in the germline V gene. The CDR3 spells CASSTDQGTEAFF. The CDR3 DNA follows: TGTGCCAGCAGCACAGACCAGGGCACTGAAGCTTTCTTT.

The chain recombines TRBV5-1 with TRBJ2-1; 7 bases are a match to TRBD1. CDR3 length equals 15 residues. CDR1 is SGHRS and CDR2 is YFSETQ in the germline V gene. V dropped 5 bases and J dropped 8; count of bases not matched to a gene: 13. DNA for the CDR3: TGCGCCAGCAGATTATCAGCCAGGGGGACGGATGAGCAGTTCTTC. Its protein product is CASRLSARGTDEQFF.

This sequence joins TRBV7-3 and TRBJ2-1; D is uncertain. Trimming left V 2 bases short and J 2 bases short, with 7 bases between. This CDR3 has 14 amino acids. In germline, CDR1 is SGHTA, CDR2 FQGTGA. CDR3 in DNA: TGTGCCAGCAGCTTAGGTGATCCCTACAATGAGCAGTTCTTC. Protein sequence: CASSLGDPYNEQFF.